This TCR beta chain was recovered during a study of T cells expressing NK-cell markers. Overall study context: Sorted T-cell subsets CD3+CD56+NKG2C+, CD3+CD56+NKG2C- and CD3+CD56-NKG2C+ were TCR beta-sequenced. Study-wide points: Dominant NKG2C+ clonotypes made up about 1.0-7.0% of CD8+ T cells in more than 5 donors.

TCRdb reprocessed the 5' RACE reads and stores each CDR3 protein as one record, lacking DNA. This sample's clone table lists thousands of distinct CDR3 sequences. This CDR3 is 17 amino acids long. As regards this clonotype: The antigen remains undetermined.

The rearrangement joins TRBV23-1 to TRBJ2-2; TCRdb's D call, TRBD1, is unchecked because there is no DNA. TRBV23-1 is labeled an ORF, and its function is uncertain. The sequence derives from a man aged 18-75 years in good health. The sample taken for sequencing was blood T cells: a sorted CD56 or NKG2C T cell subset, CD4+ or CD8+ T cells, or bulk PBMC T cells (not recorded which). CDR3 loop: CASSQSIRGAGAGELFF.